This T cell receptor (beta chain) was sequenced for a study of OX40 agonist ivuxolimab in advanced cancers. Excluded were patients having autoimmune disease history or systemic immunosuppression. Data came from immunoSEQ multiplex PCR; TCRdb stores just in-frame clones and leaves some out. Counted here are some 30,000 clones, roughly 80% occurring once; the ten biggest clones make up 9.5% to 15%. V dropped 3 bases and J dropped 8 bases, with 16 bases sitting between them. The CDR3 totals 14 residues. CDR1 is LGHNA and CDR2 is YSLEER in the germline V gene. V usage is TRBV4-3 and J usage is TRBJ1-2; D unresolved. The sequence came from an adult with an advanced solid tumor such as melanoma, head and neck, liver or kidney cancer. Material: CD4+ or CD8+ T cells sorted from blood, obtained in a trial of the OX40 agonist ivuxolimab. The CDR3: CASSHSETFKGYTF. CDR3 DNA: TGCGCCAGCAGCCATTCCGAGACCTTCAAAGGCTACACCTTC.